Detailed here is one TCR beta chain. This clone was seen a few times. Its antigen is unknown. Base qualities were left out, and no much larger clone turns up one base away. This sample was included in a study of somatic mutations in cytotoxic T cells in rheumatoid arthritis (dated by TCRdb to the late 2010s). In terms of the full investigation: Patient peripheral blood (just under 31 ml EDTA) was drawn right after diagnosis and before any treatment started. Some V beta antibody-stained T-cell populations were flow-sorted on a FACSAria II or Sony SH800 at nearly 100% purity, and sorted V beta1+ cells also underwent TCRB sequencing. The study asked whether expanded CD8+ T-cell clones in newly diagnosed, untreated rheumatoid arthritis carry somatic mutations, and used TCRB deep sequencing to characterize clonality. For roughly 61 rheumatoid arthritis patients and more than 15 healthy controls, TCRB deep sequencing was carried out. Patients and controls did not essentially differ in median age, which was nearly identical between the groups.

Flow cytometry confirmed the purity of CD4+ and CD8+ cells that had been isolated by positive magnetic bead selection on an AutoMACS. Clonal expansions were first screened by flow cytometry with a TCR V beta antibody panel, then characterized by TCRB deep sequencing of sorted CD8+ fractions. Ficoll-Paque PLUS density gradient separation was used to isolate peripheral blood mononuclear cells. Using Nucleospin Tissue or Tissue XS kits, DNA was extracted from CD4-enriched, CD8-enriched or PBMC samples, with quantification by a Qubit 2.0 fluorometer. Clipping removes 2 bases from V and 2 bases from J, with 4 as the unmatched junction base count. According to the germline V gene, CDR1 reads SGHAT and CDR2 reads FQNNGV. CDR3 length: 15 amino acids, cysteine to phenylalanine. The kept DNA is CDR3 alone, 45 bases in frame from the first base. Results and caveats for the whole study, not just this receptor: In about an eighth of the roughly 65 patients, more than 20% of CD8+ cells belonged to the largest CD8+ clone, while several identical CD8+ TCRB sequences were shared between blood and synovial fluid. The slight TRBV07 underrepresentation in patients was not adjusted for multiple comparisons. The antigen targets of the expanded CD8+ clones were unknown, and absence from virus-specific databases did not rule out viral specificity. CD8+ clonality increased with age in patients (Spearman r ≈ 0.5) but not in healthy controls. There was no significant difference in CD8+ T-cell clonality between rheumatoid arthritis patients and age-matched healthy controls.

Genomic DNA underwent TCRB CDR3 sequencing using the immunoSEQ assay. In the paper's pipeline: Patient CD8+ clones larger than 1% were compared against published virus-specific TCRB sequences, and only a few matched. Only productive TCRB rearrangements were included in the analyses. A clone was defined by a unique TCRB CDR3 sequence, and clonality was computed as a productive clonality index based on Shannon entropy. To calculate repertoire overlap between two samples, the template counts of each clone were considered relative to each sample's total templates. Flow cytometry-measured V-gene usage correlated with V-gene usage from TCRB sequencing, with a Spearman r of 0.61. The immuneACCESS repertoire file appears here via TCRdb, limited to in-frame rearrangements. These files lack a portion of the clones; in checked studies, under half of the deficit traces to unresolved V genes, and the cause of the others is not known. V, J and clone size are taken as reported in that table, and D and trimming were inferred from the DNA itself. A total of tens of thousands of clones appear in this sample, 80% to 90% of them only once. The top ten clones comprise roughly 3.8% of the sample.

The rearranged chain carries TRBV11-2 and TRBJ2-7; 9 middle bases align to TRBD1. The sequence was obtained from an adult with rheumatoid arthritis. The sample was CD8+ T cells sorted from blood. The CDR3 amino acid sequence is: CASSLRDRAAYEQYF. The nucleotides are TGTGCCAGCAGCTTACGGGACAGGGCCGCCTACGAGCAGTACTTC.